These 29 T cell receptor beta chains originate from one sample sequenced in a study of T cell repertoires in cytomegalovirus infection. TCRdb used MiXCR to reprocess the reads, holding one entry per CDR3 protein. Of some 940,000 distinct CDR3 sequences listed, about 33% are singletons. The antigens of these receptors remain unknown. Source: cultured CD8+ T cells from PBMCs, taken from culture after CMV antigen stimulation. The receptors were sampled from a human donor in good health (CMV status not recorded). Some clones in this sample may be carry-over from other donors' samples.

The J gene is TRBJ1-2, the V gene TRBV6-5; D may be TRBD1 (6 bases). The CDR3 sequence is 16 residues long. With 0 bases removed from V and 6 bases from J, the gap between germline ends came to 17 bases. Germline V gene sequence: CDR1 MNHEY, CDR2 SVGAGI. The CDR3 reads CASSYSQTGYRDGYTF. Written as DNA, the CDR3 is TGTGCCAGCAGTTACTCCCAAACAGGGTACAGAGATGGCTACACCTTC.

This clonotype was picked up a small number of times. The CDR3 spells CASSFKWQAIGYTF. DNA for the CDR3: TGTGCCAGCAGTTTCAAGTGGCAAGCCATTGGCTACACCTTC. J is TRBJ1-2 and V is TRBV27, with D hard to call. The CDR3 consists of 14 residues. V was shortened by 3 bases and J by 7 bases, with 15 bases between the two germline ends. From germline, CDR1 is MNHEY and CDR2 SMNVEV (reference sequence).

The rearrangement links TRBV19 to TRBJ2-7, with D hard to call. V lost 3 bases to trimming and J lost 8 bases, with 14 bases between them. Germline V CDR1 and CDR2: LNHDA, SQIVND (reference sequence). CDR3 length equals 13 residues. CDR3 protein: CASSIPGEDKQYF. The CDR3 DNA follows: TGTGCCAGTAGTATTCCGGGTGAAGACAAGCAGTACTTC.

A few counts support this clonotype. The chain joins TRBV5-4 to TRBJ1-2; D gene uncertain. This CDR3 is built from 15 residues. Germline V lookup: CDR1 SGHNT, CDR2 YYREEE (reference sequence). Trimming cost V 3 bases and J 3 bases, with 15 bases left between them. The CDR3 DNA is TGTGCCAGCAGCTACTCCCGAAGGACGGACTATGGCTACACCTTC. Amino acids: CASSYSRRTDYGYTF.

There are many counts of this clonotype. The chain employs TRBV11-2 and TRBJ2-1, with D perhaps given as TRBD1 or TRBD2 (5 bases each). The V gene's germline CDR1 is SGHAT and CDR2 FQNNGV. The CDR3 covers 16 residues. The ends were cut back, 5 bases at V and 4 bases at J, with 18 bases in the middle. The CDR3 region has the DNA TGTGCCAGCAGCCCCTCCTGGCAGGGAGCGTACAATGAGCAGTTCTTC. Protein product: CASSPSWQGAYNEQFF.

With respect to this clonotype: This may stem from a read error, because a much larger clone lies one nucleotide away. The rearrangement uses TRBV11-2 and TRBJ1-2, with D possibly matching TRBD1 (5 bases). This CDR3 contains 15 residues. Germline loops: CDR1 SGHAT, CDR2 FQNNGV. This CDR3 is CASSSRQNFNYGYAF. Written as DNA, the CDR3 is TGTGCCAGCAGCTCACGACAGAATTTTAACTATGGCTACGCCTTC.

This clonotype was found many times. This chain links TRBV7-2 with TRBJ2-3; D is perhaps TRBD1 or TRBD2 (5 bases each). The germline CDR1 and CDR2 sequences are SGHTA and FQGNSA. V lost 5 bases and J 0 bases, leaving 15 bases between the germline ends. CDR3 length equals 16 residues. DNA of the CDR3: TGTGCCAGCAGCCCACGGGACGGCCTAAGCACAGATACGCAGTATTTT. It encodes CASSPRDGLSTDTQYF.

This clonotype was counted at least ten times. V gene TRBV10-3 combines with J gene TRBJ2-7, with 9 bases fitting TRBD1. V dropped 4 bases and J dropped 3; count of bases not matched to a gene: 10. The V gene's germline CDR1 is ENHRY and CDR2 SYGVKD. This CDR3 has 16 residues. The DNA of the CDR3 is TGTGCCATCAGTGGACACGCCGGGACAGGGAGCTACGAGCAGTACGTC. Amino acids: CAISGHAGTGSYEQYV.

This clonotype was observed a handful of times. CDR3 bases: TGTGCCAGCAGCCAAGAACCGTGGGCTAGCTCCTACGAGCAGTACTTC. This encodes CASSQEPWASSYEQYF. The rearrangement links TRBV14 to TRBJ2-7; the D is unclear. The V gene lost 0 bases and the J gene lost 0 bases, with 12 bases spanning the gap. This CDR3 is 16 amino acids long. In germline, CDR1 is SGHDN, CDR2 FVKESK.

The V call is TRBV4-3, the J call TRBJ1-4, with D unresolved. Germline V gene lookup returns CDR1 LGHNA and CDR2 YSLEER. The germline V and J ends were trimmed by 4 bases and 0 bases, with 9 bases remaining between them. This CDR3 is 15 amino acids long. CDR3 sequence (DNA): TGCGCCAGCAGCCGAAGCTTTGCAACTAATGAAAAACTGTTTTTT. It yields the protein CASSRSFATNEKLFF.

The rearrangement joins TRBV4-1 to TRBJ1-1; D unresolved. The CDR3 is 14 amino acids. Trimming took 3 bases from V and 6 from J, leaving 14 bases between them. The V gene's germline CDR1 is MGHRA and CDR2 YSYEKL. DNA for the CDR3: TGCGCCAGCAGCCAGGGTATTTGGGAGGCTGAAGCTTTCTTT. Translated, it gives CASSQGIWEAEAFF.

The chain links TRBV2 to TRBJ2-3, with a tentative D call TRBD2 (7 bases). Germline V gene sequence: CDR1 SNHLY, CDR2 FYNNEI. V gave up 8 bases and J gave up 2 bases, with 17 bases separating them. The length of the CDR3 is 15 residues. CDR3 nucleotide sequence: TGTGCCAGCCCGCGGCGGGGGCCATCCACAGATACGCAGTATTTT. Its translation: CASPRRGPSTDTQYF.

The CDR3 reads CASSQAMGGQDEAFF. The DNA for the CDR3 is TGCGCCAGCAGCCAAGCGATGGGGGGCCAGGATGAAGCTTTCTTT. The rearrangement uses TRBV4-1 and TRBJ1-1; D is perhaps TRBD1 (6 bases). Germline CDR1 MGHRA, CDR2 YSYEKL. Trimming pared 1 base from V and 7 bases from J, leaving 16 bases between. The CDR3 extends over 15 amino acids.

The genes are TRBV7-6 and TRBJ2-5; D remains unclear. This CDR3 is 16 amino acids long. Per the germline V gene, CDR1 is SGHVS and CDR2 is FNYEAQ. Trimming took 5 bases from V and 1 from J, leaving 17 bases between them. Here the CDR3 reads CASSSRAPGPQETQYF. Here the CDR3 DNA reads TGTGCCAGCAGCAGCCGCGCTCCCGGGCCCCAAGAGACCCAGTACTTC.

The chain combines TRBV2 with TRBJ2-5; TRBD1 or TRBD2 may be the D gene (6 bases each). This CDR3 has 18 residues. Germline CDR1 and CDR2: SNHLY and FYNNEI. V lost 4 bases, J lost 0 bases, and 21 bases lay in between. CDR3 loop: CASSVSPNGGLYQETQYF. CDR3 in DNA: TGTGCCAGCAGTGTCTCACCCAACGGGGGCCTCTACCAAGAGACCCAGTACTTC.

This clonotype showed up just a few times. V is TRBV7-2 and J is TRBJ1-6; D is ambiguous. Germline CDR1 and CDR2: SGHTA and FQGNSA. The CDR3 has 16 residues. Trimming left V 4 bases short and J 4 bases short, with 14 bases between. The CDR3 reads CASSSQWTLYNSPLHF. CDR3 DNA: TGTGCCAGCAGCTCCCAGTGGACCCTTTATAATTCACCCCTCCACTTT.

J is TRBJ2-3 and V is TRBV28, with 8 bases matching TRBD1. The CDR3 covers 14 residues. Germline trimming cut 2 bases from V and 5 bases from J; bases unmatched to any gene: 3. Germline values: CDR1 MDHEN, CDR2 SYDVKM. In DNA form, the CDR3 reads TGTGCCAGCAGTTTACAGGACAGGGTAGATACGCAGTATTTT. Protein sequence: CASSLQDRVDTQYF.

This clonotype has just a few counts. J is TRBJ1-4 and V is TRBV5-4; the D is unclear. This CDR3 contains 14 residues. V was shortened by 4 bases and J by 4 bases, with 11 bases between the two germline ends. Germline CDR1 SGHNT, CDR2 YYREEE (reference sequence). CDR3 region: CASSLPAHNEKLFF. The CDR3 region has the DNA TGTGCCAGCAGCCTCCCCGCTCATAATGAAAAACTGTTTTTT.

The table lists this clonotype with a few counts. The chain recombines TRBV20-1 with TRBJ1-2; the match to TRBD1 covers 7 bases. CDR1 and CDR2 from the germline V gene are DFQATT and SNEGSKA (reference sequence). The CDR3 covers 13 residues. Losses at the gene ends were 6 bases for V and 8 bases for J; bases not matched to a gene: 12. The CDR3 is CSATDRAVEGYTF. The DNA for the CDR3 is TGCAGTGCAACCGACAGGGCCGTGGAGGGCTACACCTTC.

This clonotype came up many times. The chain links TRBV6-5 to TRBJ2-5; D gene uncertain. Trimming left V 0 bases short and J 5 bases short, with 4 bases between. Germline V gives CDR1 MNHEY, CDR2 SVGAGI. This CDR3 spans 12 amino acids. CDR3 DNA: TGTGCCAGCAGTTACTCGGGGGAGACCCAGTACTTC. Translating it yields CASSYSGETQYF.

This clonotype was seen a few times. The rearrangement joins TRBV7-9 to TRBJ1-1, with D uncertain. The CDR3 is 16 amino acids. Trimming stripped 1 base from V and 1 base from J, with 13 bases between. The germline V gene encodes CDR1 SEHNR and CDR2 FQNEAQ (reference sequence). CDR3 coding DNA: TGTGCCAGCAGCTTAGACATTGGGAATGGGAACACTGAAGCTTTCTTT. This encodes CASSLDIGNGNTEAFF.

The chain recombines TRBV7-8 with TRBJ2-5, with 12 bases aligning to TRBD1. Germline loops: CDR1 SGHVS, CDR2 FQNEAQ. The V and J ends lost 5 bases and 1 base, in that order; junction bases with no gene match: 5. This CDR3 is 16 amino acids long. The CDR3 sequence: CASSNRDRGLQETQYF. The CDR3 coding sequence is TGTGCCAGCAGCAACCGGGACAGGGGGCTCCAAGAGACCCAGTACTTC.

This clonotype was observed at least ten times. The genes are TRBV10-3 and TRBJ2-7, with D perhaps matching TRBD2 (5 bases). This CDR3 has 11 residues. With 10 bases removed from V and 6 bases from J, the gap between germline ends came to 13 bases. Germline CDR1 reads ENHRY; CDR2 reads SYGVKD. In DNA, the CDR3 is TGTGCCAGCAGCACCGGGGTCGAGCAGTACGTC. Translating it yields CASSTGVEQYV.

This sequence joins TRBV27 and TRBJ2-7; 10 nucleotides agree with TRBD1. CDR1 is MNHEY, CDR2 SMNVEV, per germline (reference sequence). The V gene end was trimmed by 4 bases and the J gene end by 2 bases; junction bases not matched to a gene: 2. There are 14 residues in the CDR3. Here the CDR3 reads CASSSDRGTYEQYF. CDR3 sequence (DNA): TGTGCCAGCAGTTCGGACAGGGGGACCTACGAGCAGTACTTC.

The chain has TRBV9 and TRBJ2-5; no clear D gene. Germline V gene data show CDR1 as SGDLS and CDR2 as YYNGEE. The CDR3 spans 15 residues. Trimming pared 4 bases from V and 3 bases from J, leaving 16 bases between. Here the CDR3 DNA reads TGTGCCAGCAGCACCCTGGGCGGCTCGAAAGAGACCCAGTACTTC. Its protein product is CASSTLGGSKETQYF.

This clonotype was seen many times. This chain links TRBV7-2 with TRBJ2-3, with TRBD1 matching over 7 bases. The CDR3 spans 14 residues. CDR1 SGHTA and CDR2 FQGNSA come from the germline V gene. With 2 bases clipped from V and 6 bases from J, the junction kept 5 bases outside the gene matches. CDR3 sequence: CASSLTTGKDTQYF. CDR3 in DNA: TGTGCCAGCAGCTTAACGACAGGGAAGGATACGCAGTATTTT. Combining the CDR3 with reference TRBV7-2 and TRBJ2-3 gives the whole variable domain GAGVSQSPSNKVTEKGKDVELRCDPISGHTALYWYRQSLGQGLEFLIYFQGNSAPDKSGLPSDRFSAERTGGSVSTLTIQRTQQEDSAVYLCASSLTTGKDTQYFGPGTRLTVL.

Turning to this clonotype: A much larger clone differs by one base, so this may be a read error. The rearrangement links TRBV7-2 to TRBJ2-7; 9 bases align to TRBD1. Germline CDR1 SGHTA, CDR2 FQGNSA. CDR3 size: 15 residues. CDR3 region: CANSLGTGLSYEQYF. The CDR3 region has the DNA TGTGCCAACAGCTTAGGGACAGGGCTTTCCTACGAGCAGTACTTC.

There are a few counts of this clonotype. J is TRBJ2-2 and V is TRBV15; the match to TRBD1 covers 8 bases. The CDR3 totals 15 residues. Germline CDR1 reads LNHNV; CDR2 reads YYDKDF (reference sequence). The ends lost 5 bases at V and 5 bases at J; junction bases unmatched: 7. CDR3 amino acids: CATSPDRVGTGELFF. The CDR3 DNA reads as TGTGCCACCAGCCCGGACAGGGTAGGGACCGGGGAGCTGTTTTTT.

The J gene is TRBJ1-1, the V gene TRBV6-2 or TRBV6-3; a possible D gene is TRBD1 (6 bases). Germline V gene lookup returns CDR1 MNHEY and CDR2 SVGEGT. Between the trimmed V and J ends, which lost 6 bases and 4 bases, there was a span of 24 bases. The CDR3 consists of 17 residues. The CDR3 DNA reads TGTGCCAGCAGGCTTCAGGACAGACTCTGGCCCACCACTGAAGCTTTCTTT. It encodes CASRLQDRLWPTTEAFF.